What follows are 27 T cell receptor beta chains derived from one specimen sequenced in a study of response to subunit inactivated influenza vaccine. TCRdb fed the RT-PCR reads into MiXCR, producing one record per CDR3 protein. The sample contains hundreds of thousands of distinct CDR3 sequences, around 18% of which appear only once. Sample: PBMCs from blood, taken 4 to 6 days after vaccination. The source of these receptors is a man between 45 and 60 years old who received an inactivated influenza vaccine.

J is TRBJ2-6 and V is TRBV4-2; D uncertain. Germline V gene sequence: CDR1 LGHNA, CDR2 YNFKEQ. CDR3 length: 18 residues. V lost 1 base to trimming and J lost 0 bases, with 13 bases between them. The chain's CDR3 is CASSQGRLTYSGANVLTF. CDR3 nucleotides: TGTGCCAGCAGCCAAGGTCGATTGACATACTCTGGGGCCAACGTCCTGACTTTC.

This clonotype was observed at least ten times. For the CDR3, the DNA is TGTGCCAGCAGCTTAGTACATGGCGATGGCTACACCTTC. Protein sequence: CASSLVHGDGYTF. V is TRBV5-5 and J is TRBJ1-2; D call uncertain. CDR3 length: 13 amino acids. Germline lookup yields CDR1 SGHKS and CDR2 YYEKEE (reference sequence). V lost 2 bases to trimming and J lost 6 bases, with 11 bases between them.

This clonotype occurred a few times. The chain recombines TRBV4-1 with TRBJ2-2; D call uncertain. CDR3 length equals 16 residues. V was pared by 0 bases and J by 0 bases, with 8 bases between. From germline, CDR1 is MGHRA and CDR2 YSYEKL. CDR3 DNA: TGCGCCAGCAGCCAAGAAAGACTCCCGAACACCGGGGAGCTGTTTTTT. This gives the protein CASSQERLPNTGELFF.

J is TRBJ1-1 and V is TRBV20-1; TRBD1 is a possible D gene (6 bases). The germline V and J ends were trimmed by 3 bases and 2 bases, with 10 bases remaining between them. The CDR3 consists of 13 residues. Germline assignment: CDR1 DFQATT and CDR2 SNEGSKA (reference sequence). The CDR3 here is CSASQGPNTEAFF. CDR3 nucleotide sequence: TGCAGTGCTAGTCAGGGGCCCAACACTGAAGCTTTCTTT.

This clonotype was seen more than once but under ten times. The chain employs TRBV7-7 and TRBJ2-1; D remains unclear. The CDR3 length is 13 residues. Trimming took 3 bases from V and 6 from J, leaving 9 bases between them. Germline assignment: CDR1 SSHAT and CDR2 FNYEAQ (reference sequence). For the CDR3, the DNA is TGTGCCAGCAGCTTGGGTTTTTCCAATGAGCAGTTCTTC. It yields the protein CASSLGFSNEQFF.

The chain has TRBV20-1 and TRBJ1-5, with 7 bases aligning to TRBD1. CDR1 is DFQATT, CDR2 SNEGSKA, per germline (reference sequence). The CDR3 loop spans 15 amino acids. The V segment lost 0 bases and the J segment 1 base; nucleotides outside the gene matches: 3. The CDR3 nucleotides are TGCAGTGCTAGAGATCCGGGACAGAGCAATCAGCCCCAGCATTTT. This translates into CSARDPGQSNQPQHF.

In this sample, this clonotype turned up a few times. V usage is TRBV10-3 and J usage is TRBJ2-1; a possible D gene is TRBD1 (6 bases). This CDR3 comprises 15 residues. Between the trimmed V and J ends, which lost 0 bases and 8 bases, there was a span of 14 bases. CDR1 is ENHRY and CDR2 is SYGVKD in the germline V gene. CDR3 coding DNA: TGTGCCATCAGTGAGTCACAGGGTCAGCAAGATGAGCAGTTCTTC. This gives the protein CAISESQGQQDEQFF.

V is TRBV5-4 and J is TRBJ2-2, with unresolved D. The CDR3 totals 14 residues. From germline, CDR1 is SGHNT and CDR2 YYREEE (reference sequence). V was shortened by 0 bases and J by 4 bases, with 7 bases between the two germline ends. The CDR3 here is CASSLASFTGELFF. Here the CDR3 DNA reads TGTGCCAGCAGCTTGGCCTCATTCACCGGGGAGCTGTTTTTT.

This clonotype came up a few times. CDR3 loop: CASSPSTGTETQYF. CDR3 sequence (DNA): TGTGCCAGCAGTCCTTCGACAGGGACAGAGACCCAGTACTTC. The chain combines TRBV12-3 or TRBV12-4 with TRBJ2-5; 7 bases are a match to TRBD1. The trim removed 5 bases at V and 4 bases at J, leaving 7 bases unmatched. This CDR3 region has 14 residues.

This sequence joins TRBV6-2 or TRBV6-3 and TRBJ1-6, with 9 bases fitting TRBD1. The V gene's germline CDR1 is MNHEY and CDR2 SVGEGT. V shed 0 bases, J shed 7 bases, and the junction held 19 bases outside the gene matches. There are 21 residues in the CDR3. CDR3 DNA: TGTGCCAGCAGTTACTCGTCTGTCTACAGGGGGCCGGTACTGGGGAATTCACCCCTCCACTTT. This gives the protein CASSYSSVYRGPVLGNSPLHF.

This clonotype was observed a handful of times. One end of the junction varies from germline; a read error may be responsible. This chain joins TRBV4-2 and TRBJ1-3, with D perhaps matching TRBD1 (5 bases). The CDR3 is 11 residues long. Germline-derived CDR1 and CDR2 are LGHNA and YNFKEQ. The CDR3 nucleotides read TGTGCCAGCAGCCAGCAGAGGGACTTAAGTTTT. Its protein is CASSQQRDLSF.

The J gene is TRBJ2-1, the V gene TRBV6-2 or TRBV6-3, with 7 nucleotides matching TRBD2. With 5 bases clipped from V and 0 bases from J, the junction kept 7 bases outside the gene matches. This CDR3 contains 16 residues. Germline CDR1 is MNHEY and CDR2 is SVGEGT. The CDR3 DNA reads TGTGCCAGCAGTGGACGCCGGGACTACTCCTACAATGAGCAGTTCTTC. Encoded protein: CASSGRRDYSYNEQFF.

This clonotype showed up just a few times. J is TRBJ1-2 and V is TRBV15; TRBD1 is a possible D gene (5 bases). Trimming shortened V by 3 bases and J by 4 bases, and 9 bases separated the two germline ends. This CDR3 is 13 amino acids long. CDR1 is LNHNV and CDR2 is YYDKDF in the germline V gene (reference sequence). The CDR3, as DNA: TGTGCCACCAGCAGTTCGGGACTCTATGGCTACACCTTC. This translates into CATSSSGLYGYTF.

Many counts were recorded for this clonotype. DNA of the CDR3: TGTGCCAGCAGTTTTACCGGGACTAGCGATGAGACCCAGTACTTC. Translated, it gives CASSFTGTSDETQYF. The chain couples TRBV27 to TRBJ2-5, with 10 bases that match TRBD2. The V segment lost 3 bases and the J segment 5 bases; nucleotides outside the gene matches: 6. The CDR3 sequence is 15 residues long. CDR1 and CDR2 (germline): MNHEY, SMNVEV (reference sequence).

This clonotype was detected once. V is TRBV15 and J is TRBJ2-7; unclear D gene. Germline V gives CDR1 LNHNV, CDR2 YYDKDF (reference sequence). The CDR3 is 12 residues long. V lost 8 bases and J lost 2, with 10 bases in between. The CDR3 loop is CATPFRTYEQYF. The CDR3 bases are TGTGCCACCCCCTTTCGGACCTACGAGCAGTACTTC.

V usage is TRBV10-3 and J usage is TRBJ2-3, with TRBD2 matching 7 bases. The CDR3 totals 13 residues. Looked up from germline, CDR1 is ENHRY and CDR2 is SYGVKD. V lost 6 bases, J lost 3 bases, and 3 bases stayed unmatched. The CDR3 coding sequence is TGTGCCATCAGGGGGGGGGGAACAGATACGCAGTATTTT. This encodes CAIRGGGTDTQYF.

The chain couples TRBV20-1 to TRBJ1-5; D call uncertain. Germline V CDR1 and CDR2: DFQATT, SNEGSKA (reference sequence). V was trimmed by 5 bases and J by 9 bases, leaving 14 bases between them. The CDR3 length is 12 residues. Written as DNA, the CDR3 is TGCAGTGCTGCTGACGGGCGGCGGCCCCAGCATTTT. This codes for CSAADGRRPQHF.

This clonotype showed up just a few times. V usage is TRBV6-5 and J usage is TRBJ2-5, with 8 nucleotides matching TRBD2. Trimming removed 2 bases from V and 5 bases from J; junction bases left unmatched: 7. CDR1 is MNHEY, CDR2 SVGAGI, per germline. The CDR3 covers 15 residues. The CDR3 region is CASSYIGTRGETQYF. In DNA form, the CDR3 reads TGTGCCAGCAGTTACATCGGGACTAGGGGGGAGACCCAGTACTTC.

The sample holds a few counts of this clonotype. The chain carries TRBV6-5 and TRBJ1-1; D is unresolved. Germline CDR1 is MNHEY and CDR2 is SVGAGI. This CDR3 has 15 residues. The germline V and J ends were trimmed by 2 bases and 5 bases, with 15 bases remaining between them. The CDR3 sequence is CASSYGRTGGTEAFF. The CDR3 coding sequence is TGTGCCAGCAGTTACGGGCGGACGGGAGGGACTGAAGCTTTCTTT.

V gene TRBV15 combines with J gene TRBJ2-7, with TRBD1 matching over 8 bases. After removal of 2 bases from V and 5 bases from J, the junction contained 8 bases not matched to a gene. Germline CDR1 reads LNHNV; CDR2 reads YYDKDF (reference sequence). CDR3 length equals 15 residues. As DNA, the CDR3 is TGTGCCACCAGCAGACGAGGACAGGGTGCCGACGAGCAGTACTTC. As protein: CATSRRGQGADEQYF. Combining the CDR3 with reference TRBV15 and TRBJ2-7 gives the whole variable domain DAMVIQNPRYQVTQFGKPVTLSCSQTLNHNVMYWYQQKSSQAPKLLFHYYDKDFNNEADTPDNFQSRRPNTSFCFLDIRSPGLGDTAMYLCATSRRGQGADEQYFGPGTRLTVT.

This chain links TRBV20-1 with TRBJ1-2, with 9 bases matching TRBD1. The ends lost 2 bases at V and 6 bases at J; junction bases unmatched: 10. The CDR3 is 15 amino acids. Germline CDR1 DFQATT, CDR2 SNEGSKA (reference sequence). CDR3 amino acids: CSARRTGGSFDGYTF. The CDR3 region has the DNA TGCAGTGCTAGACGCACAGGGGGCTCTTTTGATGGCTACACCTTC.

The CDR3 DNA is TGTGCCTGTAAGCGGGGCCCCTCCTCCTACAATGAGCAGTTCTTC. Its protein is CACKRGPSSYNEQFF. The chain links TRBV30 to TRBJ2-1; TRBD2 agrees at 7 bases. The length of the CDR3 is 15 residues. Germline V gene lookup returns CDR1 GTSNPN and CDR2 SVGIG (reference sequence). V was clipped by 6 bases and J by 0 bases; unmatched bases: 8.

This clonotype has at least ten counts. V usage is TRBV20-1 and J usage is TRBJ2-7; 11 bases are a match to TRBD1. CDR3 length equals 12 residues. Germline CDR1 reads DFQATT; CDR2 reads SNEGSKA (reference sequence). V trimming: 5 bases; J trimming: 6 bases; junction bases outside the gene matches: 3. The DNA of the CDR3 is TGCAGTGCTTCCGGGACAGGGGGCGAGCAGTACTTC. Protein sequence: CSASGTGGEQYF.

V and J are TRBV28 and TRBJ2-1; TRBD1 aligns across 9 bases. CDR3 length: 15 amino acids. Looked up from germline, CDR1 is MDHEN and CDR2 is SYDVKM. V shed 6 bases, J shed 7 bases, and the junction held 10 bases outside the gene matches. Written as DNA, the CDR3 is TGTGCCAGCAGCCCGACAGGGGGGAAGGGGAATGAGCAGTTCTTC. Protein sequence: CASSPTGGKGNEQFF.

This chain uses TRBV12-3 or TRBV12-4 with TRBJ2-7; 11 bases map to TRBD2. CDR3 length: 14 amino acids. The junction had 7 bases not matched to a gene; V was cut back by 7 bases and J by 5 bases. The CDR3 bases are TGTGCCAGCACCAAACCGGGACTAGCGGACGAGCAGTACTTC. This encodes CASTKPGLADEQYF.

This clonotype was detected a few times. The genes are TRBV5-1 and TRBJ1-1, with 9 bases that match TRBD1. The CDR3 runs to 15 residues. V lost 4 bases to trimming and J lost 4 bases; unmatched junction nucleotides: 8. Per the germline V gene, CDR1 is SGHRS and CDR2 is YFSETQ. The CDR3 region is CASSTQTGGSTEAFF. The CDR3 DNA reads as TGCGCCAGCAGCACCCAGACAGGGGGAAGCACTGAAGCTTTCTTT.

This clonotype has more than one count but fewer than ten. The chain combines TRBV5-1 with TRBJ2-2; TRBD1 might be the D (6 bases). Germline V CDR1 and CDR2: SGHRS, YFSETQ. This CDR3 comprises 16 residues. Trimming took off 5 bases at V and 4 bases at J, with 18 bases between the two ends. CDR3 loop: CASRKSGVPGTGELFF. The CDR3 DNA reads TGCGCCAGCAGAAAATCAGGGGTGCCTGGCACCGGGGAGCTGTTTTTT.